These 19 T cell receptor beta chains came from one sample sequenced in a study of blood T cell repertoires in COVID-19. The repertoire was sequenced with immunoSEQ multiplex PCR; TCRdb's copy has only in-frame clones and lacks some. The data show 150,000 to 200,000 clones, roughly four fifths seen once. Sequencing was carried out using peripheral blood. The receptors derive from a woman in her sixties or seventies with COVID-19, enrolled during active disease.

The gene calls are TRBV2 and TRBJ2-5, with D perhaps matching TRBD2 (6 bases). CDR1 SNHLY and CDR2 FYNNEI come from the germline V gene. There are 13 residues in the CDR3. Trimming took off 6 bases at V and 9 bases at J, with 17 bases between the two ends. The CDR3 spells CASSWDLIGAQYF. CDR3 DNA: TGTGCCAGCAGCTGGGACTTAATAGGCGCCCAGTACTTC.

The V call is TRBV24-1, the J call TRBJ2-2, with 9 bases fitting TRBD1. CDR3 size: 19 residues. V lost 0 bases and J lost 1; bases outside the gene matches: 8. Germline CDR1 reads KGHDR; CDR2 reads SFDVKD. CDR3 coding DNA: TGTGCCACCAGTGATTTGCCCAGACAGGGGGTCTGGAACACCGGGGAGCTGTTTTTT. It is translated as CATSDLPRQGVWNTGELFF.

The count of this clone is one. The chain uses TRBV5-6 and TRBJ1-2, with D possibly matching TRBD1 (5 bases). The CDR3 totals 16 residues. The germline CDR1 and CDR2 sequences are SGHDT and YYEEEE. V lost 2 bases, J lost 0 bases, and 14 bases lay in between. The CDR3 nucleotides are TGTGCCAGCAGCTTACATGCAGGGTCTACTAACTATGGCTACACCTTC. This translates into CASSLHAGSTNYGYTF.

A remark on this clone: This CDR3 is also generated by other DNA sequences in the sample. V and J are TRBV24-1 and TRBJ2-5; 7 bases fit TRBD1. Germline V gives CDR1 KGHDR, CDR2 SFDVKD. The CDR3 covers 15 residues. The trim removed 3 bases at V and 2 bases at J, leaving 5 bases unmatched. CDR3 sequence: CATSDPTGYQETQYF. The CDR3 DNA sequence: TGTGCCACCAGTGATCCGACAGGGTATCAAGAGACCCAGTACTTC.

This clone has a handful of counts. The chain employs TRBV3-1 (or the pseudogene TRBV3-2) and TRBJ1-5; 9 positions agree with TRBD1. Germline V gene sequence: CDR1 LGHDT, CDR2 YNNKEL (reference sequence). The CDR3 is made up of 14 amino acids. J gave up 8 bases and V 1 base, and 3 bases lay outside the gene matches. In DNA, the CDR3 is TGTGCCAGCAGCCAAGGGGACAGGGTCGAGCCCCAGCATTTT. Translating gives CASSQGDRVEPQHF.

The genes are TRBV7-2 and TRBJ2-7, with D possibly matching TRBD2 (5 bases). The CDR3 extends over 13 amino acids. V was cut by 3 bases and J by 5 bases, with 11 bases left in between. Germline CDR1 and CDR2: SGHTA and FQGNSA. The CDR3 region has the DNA TGTGCCAGCAGCTTCGAATTCGGGGACGAGCAGTACTTC. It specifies CASSFEFGDEQYF.

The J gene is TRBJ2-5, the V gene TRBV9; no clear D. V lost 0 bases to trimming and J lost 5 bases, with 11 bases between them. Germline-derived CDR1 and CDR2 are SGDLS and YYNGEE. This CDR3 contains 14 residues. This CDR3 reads CASSVDGLGETQYF. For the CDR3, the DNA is TGTGCCAGCAGCGTAGATGGGCTTGGCGAGACCCAGTACTTC.

The DNA for the CDR3 is TGTGCCAGCAGCCATGGGGGGGATCAGCCCCAGCATTTT. It translates to CASSHGGDQPQHF. The J gene is TRBJ1-5, the V gene TRBV3-1 (or the pseudogene TRBV3-2); maybe TRBD1 (5 bases). Germline lookup yields CDR1 LGHDT and CDR2 YNNKEL (reference sequence). Trimming removed 3 bases from V and 5 bases from J, with 8 bases in between. The CDR3 has 13 amino acids.

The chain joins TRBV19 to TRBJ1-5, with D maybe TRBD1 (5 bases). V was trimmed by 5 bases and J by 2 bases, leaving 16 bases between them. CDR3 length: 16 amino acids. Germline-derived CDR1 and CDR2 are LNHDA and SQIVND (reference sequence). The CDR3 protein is CASSLGGGQGNQPQHF. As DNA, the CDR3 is TGTGCCAGTAGTTTGGGGGGAGGGCAGGGCAATCAGCCCCAGCATTTT.

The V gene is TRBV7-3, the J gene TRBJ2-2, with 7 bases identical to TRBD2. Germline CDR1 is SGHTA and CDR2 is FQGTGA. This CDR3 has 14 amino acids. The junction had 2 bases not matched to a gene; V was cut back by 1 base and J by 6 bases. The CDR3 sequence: CASSLSGLAGELFF. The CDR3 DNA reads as TGTGCCAGCAGCTTAAGTGGACTAGCCGGGGAGCTGTTTTTT.

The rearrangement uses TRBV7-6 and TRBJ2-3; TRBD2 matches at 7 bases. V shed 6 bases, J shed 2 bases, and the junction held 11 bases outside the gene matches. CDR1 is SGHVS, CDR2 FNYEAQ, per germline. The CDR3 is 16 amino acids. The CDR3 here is CASSLNPLANTDTQYF. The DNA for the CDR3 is TGTGCCAGCAGTTTAAACCCACTAGCGAACACAGATACGCAGTATTTT. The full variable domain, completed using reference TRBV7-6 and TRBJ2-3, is GAGVSQSPRYKVTKRGQDVALRCDPISGHVSLYWYRQALGQGPEFLTYFNYEAQQDKSGLPNDRFSAERPEGSISTLTIQRTEQRDSAMYRCASSLNPLANTDTQYFGPGTRLTVL.

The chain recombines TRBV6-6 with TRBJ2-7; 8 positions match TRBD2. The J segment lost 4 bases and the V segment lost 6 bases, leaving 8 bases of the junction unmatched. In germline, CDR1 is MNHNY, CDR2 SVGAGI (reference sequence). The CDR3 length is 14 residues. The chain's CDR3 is CASRGAGVTYEQYF. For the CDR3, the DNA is TGTGCCAGCAGGGGAGCGGGAGTAACGTACGAGCAGTACTTC.

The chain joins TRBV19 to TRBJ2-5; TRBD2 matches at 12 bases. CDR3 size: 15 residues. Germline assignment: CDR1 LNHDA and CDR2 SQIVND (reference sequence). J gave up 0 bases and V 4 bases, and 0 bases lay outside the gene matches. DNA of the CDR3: TGTGCCAGTAGTAGACTAGCGGGGGACCAAGAGACCCAGTACTTC. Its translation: CASSRLAGDQETQYF.

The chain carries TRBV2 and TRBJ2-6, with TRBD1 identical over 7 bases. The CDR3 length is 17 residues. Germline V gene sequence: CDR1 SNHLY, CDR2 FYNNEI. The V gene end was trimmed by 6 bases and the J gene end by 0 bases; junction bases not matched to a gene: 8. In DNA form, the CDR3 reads TGTGCCAGCAGGATGAGGGGGCTGCGCTCTGGGGCCAACGTCCTGACTTTC. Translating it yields CASRMRGLRSGANVLTF.

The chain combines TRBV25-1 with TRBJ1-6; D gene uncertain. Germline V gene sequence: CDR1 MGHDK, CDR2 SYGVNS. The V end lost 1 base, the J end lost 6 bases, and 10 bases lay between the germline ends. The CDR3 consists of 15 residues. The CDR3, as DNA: TGTGCCAGCAGTGAATCCGGGGTCACTAATTCACCCCTCCACTTT. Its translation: CASSESGVTNSPLHF.

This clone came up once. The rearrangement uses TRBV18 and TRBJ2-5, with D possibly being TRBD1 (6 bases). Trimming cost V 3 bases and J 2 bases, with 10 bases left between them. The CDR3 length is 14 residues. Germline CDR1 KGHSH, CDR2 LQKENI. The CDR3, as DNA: TGTGCCAGCTCACCGAGGCAGGGGCAAGAGACCCAGTACTTC. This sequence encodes CASSPRQGQETQYF.

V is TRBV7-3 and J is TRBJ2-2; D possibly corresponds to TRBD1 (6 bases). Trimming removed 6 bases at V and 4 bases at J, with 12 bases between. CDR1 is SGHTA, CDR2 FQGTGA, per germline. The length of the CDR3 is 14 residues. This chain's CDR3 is CASRLQGPTGELFF. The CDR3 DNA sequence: TGTGCCAGCAGACTACAGGGCCCCACCGGGGAGCTGTTTTTT.

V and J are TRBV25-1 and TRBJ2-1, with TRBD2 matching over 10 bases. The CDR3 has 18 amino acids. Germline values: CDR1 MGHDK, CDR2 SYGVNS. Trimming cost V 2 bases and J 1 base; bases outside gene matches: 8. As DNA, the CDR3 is TGTGCCAGCAGTGAACCGTCGTCTAGCGGGAGTTCCTACAATGAGCAGTTCTTC. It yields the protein CASSEPSSSGSSYNEQFF. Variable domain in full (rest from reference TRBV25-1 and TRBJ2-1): EADIYQTPRYLVIGTGKKITLECSQTMGHDKMYWYQQDPGMELHLIHYSYGVNSTEKGDLSSESTVSRIRTEHFPLTLESARPSHTSQYLCASSEPSSSGSSYNEQFFGPGTRLTVL.

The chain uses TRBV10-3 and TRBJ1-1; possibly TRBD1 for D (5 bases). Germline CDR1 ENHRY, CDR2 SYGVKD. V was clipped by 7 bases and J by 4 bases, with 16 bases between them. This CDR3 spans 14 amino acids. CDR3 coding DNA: TGTGCCATCACTCCAACGGGGGAGGCCACTGAAGCTTTCTTT. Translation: CAITPTGEATEAFF.